A selection of T cell receptor beta chains follows, all from one sample in a study of T-cell memory formation after mild COVID-19. MiXCR was run by TCRdb on the 5' RACE reads, yielding one entry per CDR3 protein. Found here are roughly 400,000 distinct CDR3 sequences, about 20% of them singletons; the top ten hold under 25%. What was sequenced was PBMCs or a T cell subset sorted from them (not recorded which). The receptors were gathered from a man aged 18-30 years who had mild COVID-19 (a few samples of this study predate the infection). Cell type and time point are not known. Each CDR3 is given with its conserved first and last residue. Each record gives: CDR3 DNA, CDR3 protein, V gene, D gene, J gene, clone size. The D gene is left open where the match is weak. Only some rows state a clone size, as once, few, many or a class for expanded clones.

CDR3nt: TGCGCCAGCAGCCAGTATCCTAGCGGGGGGGAAACCGGGGAGCTGTTTTTT; CDR3aa: CASSQYPSGGETGELFF; v_gene: TRBV4-3; d_gene: TRBD2; j_gene: TRBJ2-2; abundance: -
CDR3nt: TGTGCCAGTAGTATTGGACGGTTTGAAAAACTGTTTTTT; CDR3aa: CASSIGRFEKLFF; v_gene: TRBV19; d_gene: -; j_gene: TRBJ1-4; abundance: few
CDR3nt: TGTGCCAGCAGCGGGGTCGCGGGACTAGCGCCTAGCACAGATACGCAGTATTTT; CDR3aa: CASSGVAGLAPSTDTQYF; v_gene: TRBV4-2; d_gene: TRBD2; j_gene: TRBJ2-3; abundance: -
CDR3nt: TGTGCCAGCAGCCAAGATCTTGTACAGGTGGGGACAGATACGCAGTATTTT; CDR3aa: CASSQDLVQVGTDTQYF; v_gene: TRBV3-1; d_gene: -; j_gene: TRBJ2-3; abundance: -
CDR3nt: TGTGCCAGCAGTTGGACCTCACAGTGGGTTCAAACTGAAGCTTTCTTT; CDR3aa: CASSWTSQWVQTEAFF; v_gene: TRBV6-5; d_gene: -; j_gene: TRBJ1-1; abundance: once
CDR3nt: TGTGCCAGTACCCCTCGGGGGGTCCGACCCTACAATGAGCAGTTCTTC; CDR3aa: CASTPRGVRPYNEQFF; v_gene: TRBV19; d_gene: TRBD2; j_gene: TRBJ2-1; abundance: few
CDR3nt: TGTGCCAGCAGGGACCTAAGCGATACGCAGTATTTT; CDR3aa: CASRDLSDTQYF; v_gene: TRBV7-9; d_gene: -; j_gene: TRBJ2-3; abundance: -
CDR3nt: TGCAGTGCGGCGGGACCCCTTTACAATGAGCAGTTCTTC; CDR3aa: CSAAGPLYNEQFF; v_gene: TRBV20-1; d_gene: -; j_gene: TRBJ2-1; abundance: -
CDR3nt: TGCGCCAGCAGCACACGGACTAGCGGGGTGGATACGCAGTATTTT; CDR3aa: CASSTRTSGVDTQYF; v_gene: TRBV5-1; d_gene: TRBD2; j_gene: TRBJ2-3; abundance: -
CDR3nt: TGTGCCAGCAGCCCACTCGTCACAGATACGCAGTATTTT; CDR3aa: CASSPLVTDTQYF; v_gene: TRBV7-3; d_gene: -; j_gene: TRBJ2-3; abundance: -
CDR3nt: TGTGCCAGCAGCCAAGTATCCGGGAACACTGAAGCTTTCTTT; CDR3aa: CASSQVSGNTEAFF; v_gene: TRBV3-1; d_gene: -; j_gene: TRBJ1-1; abundance: many
CDR3nt: TGTGCCAGCAGTGACGGTGGGTCAGTGGTCGGGGCCAACGTCCTGACTTTC; CDR3aa: CASSDGGSVVGANVLTF; v_gene: TRBV6-1; d_gene: -; j_gene: TRBJ2-6; abundance: -
CDR3nt: TGCAGCGTCTCACCGGGACAGGGGACCAACGTCCTGACTTTC; CDR3aa: CSVSPGQGTNVLTF; v_gene: TRBV29-1; d_gene: TRBD1; j_gene: TRBJ2-6; abundance: -
CDR3nt: TGTGCCAGCAGACGGACGCACTACGAGCAGTACTTC; CDR3aa: CASRRTHYEQYF; v_gene: TRBV2; d_gene: -; j_gene: TRBJ2-7; abundance: -
CDR3nt: TGTGCCAGCAGTTTCTGGACAGGGGGCGTCTCCTACGAGCAGTACTTC; CDR3aa: CASSFWTGGVSYEQYF; v_gene: TRBV28; d_gene: TRBD1; j_gene: TRBJ2-7; abundance: -
CDR3nt: TGTGCCAGCAGTTTTAGTCGTAGAAACACCATATATTTT; CDR3aa: CASSFSRRNTIYF; v_gene: TRBV28; d_gene: -; j_gene: TRBJ1-3; abundance: few
CDR3nt: TGTGCCAGCAGCTTAGAGACGGCTTATGGCTACACCTTC; CDR3aa: CASSLETAYGYTF; v_gene: TRBV7-9; d_gene: -; j_gene: TRBJ1-2; abundance: few
CDR3nt: TGTGCCAGCAGCTCCTACGGGGGAACCTCTGCAAACACCATATATTTT; CDR3aa: CASSSYGGTSANTIYF; v_gene: TRBV7-9; d_gene: -; j_gene: TRBJ1-3; abundance: few
CDR3nt: TGTGCCAGCAGTCGAAGTCGCGGGGGGGAGATCTTAAGGCAGTTCTTC; CDR3aa: CASSRSRGGEILRQFF; v_gene: TRBV27; d_gene: TRBD2; j_gene: TRBJ2-1; abundance: few
CDR3nt: TGTGCCACCAGTGAGCCGGGACTAGCAAGAGAGACCCAGTACTTC; CDR3aa: CATSEPGLARETQYF; v_gene: TRBV24-1; d_gene: TRBD2; j_gene: TRBJ2-5; abundance: -
CDR3nt: TGTGCCTGGAGTTTTAGCTGGGGGGCCGGAGAGACCCAGTACTTC; CDR3aa: CAWSFSWGAGETQYF; v_gene: TRBV30; d_gene: -; j_gene: TRBJ2-5; abundance: -
CDR3nt: TGTGCCAGCAGTTACGGAGGCGGCATGAACACTGAAGCTTTCTTT; CDR3aa: CASSYGGGMNTEAFF; v_gene: TRBV6-6; d_gene: -; j_gene: TRBJ1-1; abundance: -
CDR3nt: TGCGCCAGCAGATCTGGGCTAGCGGGGGAAGAGACCCAGTACTTC; CDR3aa: CASRSGLAGEETQYF; v_gene: TRBV5-1; d_gene: TRBD2; j_gene: TRBJ2-5; abundance: -
CDR3nt: TGTGCCAGCAGCTTATCCGGCCCGACGGACCAAGAGACCCAGTACTTC; CDR3aa: CASSLSGPTDQETQYF; v_gene: TRBV7-3; d_gene: -; j_gene: TRBJ2-5; abundance: -
CDR3nt: TGTGCCACCAGCAGACGACAGGGGCTGAGGGAGACCCAGTACTTC; CDR3aa: CATSRRQGLRETQYF; v_gene: TRBV15; d_gene: TRBD1; j_gene: TRBJ2-5; abundance: -
CDR3nt: TGTGCCAGCAGTTTGGTAAAGCTCGAGCAGTACTTC; CDR3aa: CASSLVKLEQYF; v_gene: TRBV12-3/TRBV12-4; d_gene: -; j_gene: TRBJ2-7; abundance: -
CDR3nt: TGTGCCAGCTCACCACGGTTGCCAGAGAACACTGAAGCTTTCTTT; CDR3aa: CASSPRLPENTEAFF; v_gene: TRBV18; d_gene: -; j_gene: TRBJ1-1; abundance: few
CDR3nt: TGTGCCAGCTCACCCCGGGCGACAGGGGGCGGCGAGCAGTACTTC; CDR3aa: CASSPRATGGGEQYF; v_gene: TRBV18; d_gene: TRBD1; j_gene: TRBJ2-7; abundance: -
CDR3nt: TGTGCCAGCTCACCAGGGGCCCCAGGGAATGGCTACACCTTC; CDR3aa: CASSPGAPGNGYTF; v_gene: TRBV18; d_gene: -; j_gene: TRBJ1-2; abundance: -
CDR3nt: TGCGCCAGAAGCCACCCCGGGAAAGGGGGCGAGGAGACCCAGTACTTC; CDR3aa: CARSHPGKGGEETQYF; v_gene: TRBV4-1; d_gene: TRBD1; j_gene: TRBJ2-5; abundance: -
CDR3nt: TGTGCCAGCAGACGAGGAACAGGGGGCGAAAGGTCTCAGCCCCAGCATTTT; CDR3aa: CASRRGTGGERSQPQHF; v_gene: TRBV21-1; d_gene: -; j_gene: TRBJ1-5; abundance: -
CDR3nt: TGTGCCACCAGTGATACCCCAGGGGGAGATGGCTACACCTTC; CDR3aa: CATSDTPGGDGYTF; v_gene: TRBV24-1; d_gene: TRBD1; j_gene: TRBJ1-2; abundance: few
CDR3nt: TGTGCCAGCATCCCCAGTATGGGCACAGATACGCAGTATTTT; CDR3aa: CASIPSMGTDTQYF; v_gene: TRBV2; d_gene: -; j_gene: TRBJ2-3; abundance: few
CDR3nt: TGTGCCAGCAGTTTAGGCAGGGGCGTGGAGCAGTACTTC; CDR3aa: CASSLGRGVEQYF; v_gene: TRBV27; d_gene: -; j_gene: TRBJ2-7; abundance: -
CDR3nt: TGTGCCAGCAGCTTAGTTGGACAGGGGTACCCGAGCACAGATACGCAGTATTTT; CDR3aa: CASSLVGQGYPSTDTQYF; v_gene: TRBV7-9; d_gene: TRBD1; j_gene: TRBJ2-3; abundance: -
CDR3nt: TGTGCCAGCAGCTTAGAATGGTTGGGAGGAGACAATGAGCAGTTCTTC; CDR3aa: CASSLEWLGGDNEQFF; v_gene: TRBV13; d_gene: -; j_gene: TRBJ2-1; abundance: many
CDR3nt: TGTGCCAGCAGTTACCCAGGGGCCTATGGCTACACCTTC; CDR3aa: CASSYPGAYGYTF; v_gene: TRBV6-9; d_gene: -; j_gene: TRBJ1-2; abundance: -
CDR3nt: TGTGCCAGCAGCCCCCGCCAGGGGCGTGGTACGCAGTATTTT; CDR3aa: CASSPRQGRGTQYF; v_gene: TRBV14; d_gene: -; j_gene: TRBJ2-3; abundance: -
CDR3nt: TGCAGCGTCCGGGACGGTACGGCTTTCTTT; CDR3aa: CSVRDGTAFF; v_gene: TRBV29-1; d_gene: -; j_gene: TRBJ1-1; abundance: -
CDR3nt: TGTGCCAGCAGCCGGACAGTCGACGTGGTTGAAGCTTTCTTT; CDR3aa: CASSRTVDVVEAFF; v_gene: TRBV6-2/TRBV6-3; d_gene: -; j_gene: TRBJ1-1; abundance: -
CDR3nt: TGTGCCTGGGCCACACAGGCGGGTAATGAGCAGTTCTTC; CDR3aa: CAWATQAGNEQFF; v_gene: TRBV30; d_gene: -; j_gene: TRBJ2-1; abundance: few
CDR3nt: TGTGCCAGCAGCTCTAACAGGGAGTTCTCTGGAAACACCATATATTTT; CDR3aa: CASSSNREFSGNTIYF; v_gene: TRBV7-9; d_gene: -; j_gene: TRBJ1-3; abundance: few
CDR3nt: TGTGCCAGCAGCCAGGGGACAGGGAACACCGGGGAGCTGTTTTTT; CDR3aa: CASSQGTGNTGELFF; v_gene: TRBV3-1; d_gene: TRBD1; j_gene: TRBJ2-2; abundance: -
CDR3nt: TGTGCCAGCGGGTCCGGACTAGCGGGTATCCAAGAGACCCAGTACTTC; CDR3aa: CASGSGLAGIQETQYF; v_gene: TRBV7-2; d_gene: TRBD2; j_gene: TRBJ2-5; abundance: few
CDR3nt: TGTGCCAGCAGCTCAACAGGGAGACAGGGGACCCAGTACTTC; CDR3aa: CASSSTGRQGTQYF; v_gene: TRBV7-7; d_gene: TRBD1; j_gene: TRBJ2-5; abundance: once
CDR3nt: TGTGCCAGCAGTTCGTCGGCTAGCGGGGCTGAGCAGTTCTTC; CDR3aa: CASSSSASGAEQFF; v_gene: TRBV12-3/TRBV12-4; d_gene: TRBD2; j_gene: TRBJ2-1; abundance: once